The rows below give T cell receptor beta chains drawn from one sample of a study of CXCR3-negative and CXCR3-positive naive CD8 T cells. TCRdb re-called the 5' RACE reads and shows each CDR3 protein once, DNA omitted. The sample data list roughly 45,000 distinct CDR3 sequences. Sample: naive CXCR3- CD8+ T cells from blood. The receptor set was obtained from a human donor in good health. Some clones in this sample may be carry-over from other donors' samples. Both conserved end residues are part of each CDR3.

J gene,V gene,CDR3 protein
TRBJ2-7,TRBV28,CASSFAGISYEQYF
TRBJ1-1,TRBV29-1,CSVLLLGGVRTEAFF
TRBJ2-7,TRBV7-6,CASSLSTAGNAYEQYF
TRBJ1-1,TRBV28,CASSLSGTGPTEAFF
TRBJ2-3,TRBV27,CASTPPGAPDTQYF
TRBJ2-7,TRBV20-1,CSARPDRWGDSYEQYF
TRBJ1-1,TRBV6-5,CASSHQGTEASF
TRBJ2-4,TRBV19,CASSTGTGVAKNIQYF
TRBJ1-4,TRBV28,CASSLIGGASSGKLFF
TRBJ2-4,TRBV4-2,CASSLYLGNIQYF
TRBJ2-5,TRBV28,CASSLTLAGEETQYF
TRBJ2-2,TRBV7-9,CASSPTTGVNTGELFF
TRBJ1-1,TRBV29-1,CSVWDRVDTEAFF
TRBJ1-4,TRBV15,CATSPQRNEKLFF
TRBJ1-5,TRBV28,CASSFPGQEGNQPQHF
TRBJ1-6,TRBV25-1,CASSVPFRVYNSPLHF
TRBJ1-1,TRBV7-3,CASSLGGGTEAFF
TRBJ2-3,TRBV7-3,CASSSHPDRGDTQYF